This TCR beta chain originates from a study of cytomegalovirus exposure and HLA in healthy donors. PCR employed 60 Vbeta and 13 Jbeta primers. Clones were read by immunoSEQ multiplex PCR, and TCRdb kept only the in-frame ones, dropping some. The data hold over 150,000 clones, with 70% to 90% observed a single time. Trimming shortened V by 7 bases and J by 4 bases, and 10 bases separated the two germline ends. The CDR3 contains 13 residues. The V gene's germline CDR1 is SNHLY and CDR2 FYNNEI. What was sequenced was PBMCs. The TCR originated in a girl aged 5-17 years in good health and CMV-seropositive. The chain links TRBV2 to TRBJ2-2, with no clear D. The CDR3 loop is CASNLLVTGELFF. In nucleotides, the CDR3 is TGTGCCAGCAATCTACTGGTCACCGGGGAGCTGTTTTTT.